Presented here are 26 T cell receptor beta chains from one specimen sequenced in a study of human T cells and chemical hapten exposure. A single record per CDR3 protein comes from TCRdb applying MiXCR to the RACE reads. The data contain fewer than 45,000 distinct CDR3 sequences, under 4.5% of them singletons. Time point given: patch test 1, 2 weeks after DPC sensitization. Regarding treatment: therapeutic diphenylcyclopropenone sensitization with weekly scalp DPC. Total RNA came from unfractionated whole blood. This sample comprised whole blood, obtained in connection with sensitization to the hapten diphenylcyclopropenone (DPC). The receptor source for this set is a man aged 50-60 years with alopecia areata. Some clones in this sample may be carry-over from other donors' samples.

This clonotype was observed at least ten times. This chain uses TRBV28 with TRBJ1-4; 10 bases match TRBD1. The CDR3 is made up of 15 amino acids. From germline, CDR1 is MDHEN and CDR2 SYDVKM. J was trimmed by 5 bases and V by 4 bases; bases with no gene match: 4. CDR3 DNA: TGTGCCAGCAGTTCGGGACAGGGGATAAATGAAAAACTGTTTTTT. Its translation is CASSSGQGINEKLFF.

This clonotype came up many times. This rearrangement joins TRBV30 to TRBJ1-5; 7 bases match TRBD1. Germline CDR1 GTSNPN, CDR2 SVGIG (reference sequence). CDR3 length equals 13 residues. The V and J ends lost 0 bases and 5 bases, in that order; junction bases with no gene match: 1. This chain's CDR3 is CAWSVDRDQPQHF. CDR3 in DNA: TGTGCCTGGAGTGTCGACAGGGATCAGCCCCAGCATTTT.

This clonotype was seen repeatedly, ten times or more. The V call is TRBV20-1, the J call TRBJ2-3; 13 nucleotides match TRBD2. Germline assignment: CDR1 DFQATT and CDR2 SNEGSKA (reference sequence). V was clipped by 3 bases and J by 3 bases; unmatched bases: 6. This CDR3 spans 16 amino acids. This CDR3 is CSARGLAGLETDTQYF. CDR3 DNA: TGCAGTGCTAGGGGACTAGCGGGACTGGAGACAGATACGCAGTATTTT.

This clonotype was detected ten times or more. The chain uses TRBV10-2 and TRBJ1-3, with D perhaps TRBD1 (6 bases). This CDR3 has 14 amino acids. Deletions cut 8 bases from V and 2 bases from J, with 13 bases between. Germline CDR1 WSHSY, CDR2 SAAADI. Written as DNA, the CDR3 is TGCGCCAGCGGTAGCAGGGGCCCTGGAAACACCATATATTTT. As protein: CASGSRGPGNTIYF.

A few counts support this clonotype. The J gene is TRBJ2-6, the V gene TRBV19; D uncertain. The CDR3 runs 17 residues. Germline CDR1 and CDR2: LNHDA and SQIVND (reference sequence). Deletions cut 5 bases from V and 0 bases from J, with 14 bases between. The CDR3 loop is CASSSSTSSSGANVLTF. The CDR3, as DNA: TGTGCCAGTAGTTCTTCGACATCAAGCTCTGGGGCCAACGTCCTGACTTTC.

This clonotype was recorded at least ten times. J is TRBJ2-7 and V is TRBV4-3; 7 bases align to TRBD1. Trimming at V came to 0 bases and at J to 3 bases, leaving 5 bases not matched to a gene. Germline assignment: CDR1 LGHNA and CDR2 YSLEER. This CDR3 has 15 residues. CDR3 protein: CASSQDRDRLYEQYF. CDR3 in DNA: TGCGCCAGCAGCCAAGACCGGGACAGACTCTACGAGCAGTACTTC.

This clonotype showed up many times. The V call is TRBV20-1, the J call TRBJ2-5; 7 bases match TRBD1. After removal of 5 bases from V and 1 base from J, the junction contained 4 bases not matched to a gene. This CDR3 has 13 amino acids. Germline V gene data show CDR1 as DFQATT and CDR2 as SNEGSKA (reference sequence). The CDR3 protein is CSAVDRAQETQYF. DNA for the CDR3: TGCAGTGCTGTTGACAGGGCCCAAGAGACCCAGTACTTC.

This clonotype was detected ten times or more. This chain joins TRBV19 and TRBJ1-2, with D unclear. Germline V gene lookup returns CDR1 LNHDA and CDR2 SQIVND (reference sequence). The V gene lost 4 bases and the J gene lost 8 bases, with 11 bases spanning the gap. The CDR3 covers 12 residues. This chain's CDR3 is CASSNWGTGYTF. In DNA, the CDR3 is TGTGCCAGTAGTAACTGGGGAACCGGCTACACCTTC.

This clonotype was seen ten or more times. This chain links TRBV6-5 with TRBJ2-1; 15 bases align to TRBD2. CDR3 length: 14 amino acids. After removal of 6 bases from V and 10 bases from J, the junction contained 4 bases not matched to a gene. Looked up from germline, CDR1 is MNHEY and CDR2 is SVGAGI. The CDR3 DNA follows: TGTGCCAGCAGCCGGACTAGCGGGAGGGGGGAGCAGTTCTTC. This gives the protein CASSRTSGRGEQFF.

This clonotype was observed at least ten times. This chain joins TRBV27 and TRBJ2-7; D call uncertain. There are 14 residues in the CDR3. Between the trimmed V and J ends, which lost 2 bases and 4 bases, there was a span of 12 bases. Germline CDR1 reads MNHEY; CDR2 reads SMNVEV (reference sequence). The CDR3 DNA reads TGTGCCAGCAGTTTACGGCCAGTACTATACGAGCAGTACTTC. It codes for CASSLRPVLYEQYF.

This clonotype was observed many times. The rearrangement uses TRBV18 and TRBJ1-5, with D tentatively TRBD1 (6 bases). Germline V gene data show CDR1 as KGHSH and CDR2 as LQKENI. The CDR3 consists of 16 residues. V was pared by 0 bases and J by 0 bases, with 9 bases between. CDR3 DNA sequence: TGTGCCAGCTCACCACCGACAGGTAATAGCAATCAGCCCCAGCATTTT. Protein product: CASSPPTGNSNQPQHF.

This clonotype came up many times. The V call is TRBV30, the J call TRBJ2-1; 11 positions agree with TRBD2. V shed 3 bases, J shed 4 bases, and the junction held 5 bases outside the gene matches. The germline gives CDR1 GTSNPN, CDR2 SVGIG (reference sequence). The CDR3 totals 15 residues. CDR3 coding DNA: TGTGCCTGGAGGCACCTAGCGGGAGGATACAATGAGCAGTTCTTC. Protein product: CAWRHLAGGYNEQFF.

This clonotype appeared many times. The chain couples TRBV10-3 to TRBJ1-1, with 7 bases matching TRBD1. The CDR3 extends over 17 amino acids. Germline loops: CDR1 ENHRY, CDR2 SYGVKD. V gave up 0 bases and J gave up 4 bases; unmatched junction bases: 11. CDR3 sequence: CAISESAPRTGSTEAFF. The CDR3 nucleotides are TGTGCCATCAGTGAGTCTGCCCCCCGGACAGGTTCCACTGAAGCTTTCTTT.

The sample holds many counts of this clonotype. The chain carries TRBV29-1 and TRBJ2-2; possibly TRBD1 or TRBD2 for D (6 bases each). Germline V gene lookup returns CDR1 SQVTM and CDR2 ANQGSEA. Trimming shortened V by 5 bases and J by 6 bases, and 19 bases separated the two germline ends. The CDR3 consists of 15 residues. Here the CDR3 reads CSVSARGGSAGELFF. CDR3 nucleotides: TGCAGCGTTTCGGCCAGGGGAGGATCGGCCGGGGAGCTGTTTTTT.

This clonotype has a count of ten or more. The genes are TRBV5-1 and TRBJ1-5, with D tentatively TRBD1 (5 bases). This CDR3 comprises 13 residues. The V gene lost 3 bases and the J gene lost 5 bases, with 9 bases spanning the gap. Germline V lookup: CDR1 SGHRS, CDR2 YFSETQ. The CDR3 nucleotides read TGCGCCAGCAGCTCAACAGGAGATCAGCCCCAGCATTTT. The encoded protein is CASSSTGDQPQHF.

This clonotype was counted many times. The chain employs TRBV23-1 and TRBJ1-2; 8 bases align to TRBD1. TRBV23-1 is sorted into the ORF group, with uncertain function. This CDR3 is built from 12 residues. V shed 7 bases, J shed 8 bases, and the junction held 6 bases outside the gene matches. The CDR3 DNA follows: TGCGCCAGCAAACAGGGGGTGGACGGCTACACCTTC. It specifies CASKQGVDGYTF.

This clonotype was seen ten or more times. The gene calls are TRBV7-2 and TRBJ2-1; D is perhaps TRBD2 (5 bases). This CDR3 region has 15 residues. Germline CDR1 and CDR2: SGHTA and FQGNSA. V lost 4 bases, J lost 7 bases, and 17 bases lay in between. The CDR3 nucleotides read TGTGCCAGCAGCTCCACTAGAGACCAAGGAAATGAGCAGTTCTTC. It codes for CASSSTRDQGNEQFF.

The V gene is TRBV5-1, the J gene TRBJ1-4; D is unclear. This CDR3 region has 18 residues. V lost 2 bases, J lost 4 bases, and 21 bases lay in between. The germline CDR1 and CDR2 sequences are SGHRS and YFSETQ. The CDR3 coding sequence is TGCGCCAGCAGCTTAGAGTTATTCGGGCAGGAGGTTAATGAAAAACTGTTTTTT. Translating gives CASSLELFGQEVNEKLFF.

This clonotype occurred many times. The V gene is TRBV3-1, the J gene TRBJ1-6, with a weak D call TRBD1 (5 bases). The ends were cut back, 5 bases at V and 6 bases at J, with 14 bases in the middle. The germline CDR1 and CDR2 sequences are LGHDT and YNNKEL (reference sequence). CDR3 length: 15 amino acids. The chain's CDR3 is CASSSQGGPNSPLHF. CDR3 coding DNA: TGTGCCAGCAGCAGCCAGGGAGGCCCTAATTCACCCCTCCACTTT.

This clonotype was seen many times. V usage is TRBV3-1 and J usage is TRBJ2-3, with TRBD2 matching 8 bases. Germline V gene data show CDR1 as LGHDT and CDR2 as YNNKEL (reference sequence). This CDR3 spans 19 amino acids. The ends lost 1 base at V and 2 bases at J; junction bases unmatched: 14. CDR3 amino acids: CASSQVYRAASGYTDTQYF. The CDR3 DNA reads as TGTGCCAGCAGCCAAGTTTATCGTGCGGCTAGCGGGTACACAGATACGCAGTATTTT.

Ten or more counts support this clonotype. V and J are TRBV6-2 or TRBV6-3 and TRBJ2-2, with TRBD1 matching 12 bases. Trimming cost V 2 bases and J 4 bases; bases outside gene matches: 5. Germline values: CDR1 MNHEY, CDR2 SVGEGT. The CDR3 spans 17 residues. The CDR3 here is CASSYPRDRGLTGELFF. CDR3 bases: TGTGCCAGCAGTTACCCCCGGGACAGGGGGCTCACCGGGGAGCTGTTTTTT.

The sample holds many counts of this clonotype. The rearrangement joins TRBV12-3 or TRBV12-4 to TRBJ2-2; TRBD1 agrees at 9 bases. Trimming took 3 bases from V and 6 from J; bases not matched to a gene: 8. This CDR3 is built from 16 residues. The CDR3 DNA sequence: TGTGCCAGCAGTTTCGGGACAGGGTCGGCATCCGGGGAGCTGTTTTTT. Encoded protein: CASSFGTGSASGELFF.

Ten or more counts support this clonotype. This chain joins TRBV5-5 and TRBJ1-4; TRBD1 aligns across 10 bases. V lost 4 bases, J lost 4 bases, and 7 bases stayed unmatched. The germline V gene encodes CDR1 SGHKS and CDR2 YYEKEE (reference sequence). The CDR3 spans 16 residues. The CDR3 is CASSTGTGALNEKLFF. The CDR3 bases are TGTGCCAGCAGCACCGGGACAGGGGCCCTTAATGAAAAACTGTTTTTT.

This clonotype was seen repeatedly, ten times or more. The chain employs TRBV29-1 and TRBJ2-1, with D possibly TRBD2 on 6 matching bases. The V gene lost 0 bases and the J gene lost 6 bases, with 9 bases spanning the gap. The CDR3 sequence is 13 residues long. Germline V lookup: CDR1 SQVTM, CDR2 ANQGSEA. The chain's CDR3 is CSVEEQGGNEQFF. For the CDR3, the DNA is TGCAGCGTTGAAGAGCAGGGAGGCAATGAGCAGTTCTTC.

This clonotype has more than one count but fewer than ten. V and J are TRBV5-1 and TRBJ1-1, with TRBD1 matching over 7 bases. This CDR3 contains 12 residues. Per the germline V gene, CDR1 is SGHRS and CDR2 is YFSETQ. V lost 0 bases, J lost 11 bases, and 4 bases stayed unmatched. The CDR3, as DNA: TGCGCCAGCAGCTTGGAGGGGGCCACGGCTTTCTTT. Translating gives CASSLEGATAFF.

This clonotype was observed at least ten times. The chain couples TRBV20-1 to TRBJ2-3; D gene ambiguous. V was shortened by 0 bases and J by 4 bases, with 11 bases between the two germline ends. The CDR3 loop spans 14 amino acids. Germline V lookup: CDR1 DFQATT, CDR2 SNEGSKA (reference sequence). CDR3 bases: TGCAGTGCTAGAGATCAAGGAACGTCAGATACGCAGTATTTT. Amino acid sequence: CSARDQGTSDTQYF.